This TCR beta chain was profiled in a study of CD8+ T cells in alopecia areata. Across the whole study: Treated patients received oral tofacitinib, 5 to 10 mg twice daily. Scoring of treated patients' severity used the percentage of affected scalp area.

Treatment in this sample: oral pan-JAK inhibitor, 5-10 mg twice daily. Germline-derived CDR1 and CDR2 are GTSNPN and SVGIG (reference sequence). The CDR3 is 16 residues long. V lost 2 bases to trimming and J lost 3 bases, with 16 bases between them. The sequencing template was cDNA reverse transcribed from extracted RNA. Assay: immunoSEQ multiplex PCR; the TCRdb copy retains only in-frame clones and omits some. The repertoire has about 190,000 clones, 60% of them found once; the top ten carry over 0.9%. Details on this clone: What it binds is unknown.

Study-wide results and limits: Alphabeta T cells residing in normal skin are also sequenced in scalp samples.

The receptor was derived from a human donor with alopecia areata. Sequencing was performed on CD4+ T cells sorted from blood, taken at week 24, from a patient treated with tofacitinib. The chain couples TRBV30 to TRBJ1-4, with D possibly being TRBD1 (6 bases). The CDR3 DNA follows: TGTGCCTGGAGTAGGACGGCGGGGGGCTCTAATGAAAAACTGTTTTTT. This translates into CAWSRTAGGSNEKLFF.